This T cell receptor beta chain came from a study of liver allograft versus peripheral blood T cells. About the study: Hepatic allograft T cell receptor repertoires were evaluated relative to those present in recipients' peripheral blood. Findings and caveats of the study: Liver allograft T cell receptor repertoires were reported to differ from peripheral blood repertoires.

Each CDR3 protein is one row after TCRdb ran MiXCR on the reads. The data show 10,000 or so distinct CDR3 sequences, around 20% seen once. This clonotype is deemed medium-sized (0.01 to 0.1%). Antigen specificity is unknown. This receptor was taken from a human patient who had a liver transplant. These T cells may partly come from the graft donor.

The DNA for the CDR3 is TGTGCCAGCAGGCGTGGGACAGCTGATAACTATGGCTACACCTTC. Its protein product is CASRRGTADNYGYTF. The chain employs TRBV6-1 and TRBJ1-2; 7 bases line up with TRBD1. Germline loops: CDR1 MNHNS, CDR2 SASEGT. This CDR3 has 15 residues. V lost 6 bases, J lost 1 base, and 8 bases stayed unmatched.